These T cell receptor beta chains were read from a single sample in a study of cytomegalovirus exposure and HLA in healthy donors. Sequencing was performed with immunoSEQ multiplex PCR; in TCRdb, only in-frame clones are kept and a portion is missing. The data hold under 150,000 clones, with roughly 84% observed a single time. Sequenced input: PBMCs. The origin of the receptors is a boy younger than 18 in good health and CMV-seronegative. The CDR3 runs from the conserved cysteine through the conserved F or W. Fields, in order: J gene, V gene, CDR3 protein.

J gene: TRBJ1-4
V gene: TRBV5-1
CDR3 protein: CASSQTGNTKKLFF

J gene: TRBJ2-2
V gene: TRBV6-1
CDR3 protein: CASGLAVNTGELFF

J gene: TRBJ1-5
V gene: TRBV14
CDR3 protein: CASSQNRGQPQHF

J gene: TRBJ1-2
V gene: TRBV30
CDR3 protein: CAWSVIRGTAGYTF

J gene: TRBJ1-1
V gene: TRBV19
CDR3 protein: CASSIRLNTEAFF

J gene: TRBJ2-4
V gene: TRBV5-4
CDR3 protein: CASTRSGKNIQYF

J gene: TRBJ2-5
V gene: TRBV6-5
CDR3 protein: CASSREPSLETQYF

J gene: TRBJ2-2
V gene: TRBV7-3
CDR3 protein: CASSFGSNTGELFF

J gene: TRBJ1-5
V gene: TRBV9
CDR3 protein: CASSGDGQSNQPQHF

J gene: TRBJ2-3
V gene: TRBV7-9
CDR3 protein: CASSPGSSSTDTQYF

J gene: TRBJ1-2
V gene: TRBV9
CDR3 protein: CASSVDSGYNYGYTF

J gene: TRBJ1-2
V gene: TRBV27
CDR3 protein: CASSFRDSSQNGYTF

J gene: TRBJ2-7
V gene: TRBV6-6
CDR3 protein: CASSTAGESYEQYF

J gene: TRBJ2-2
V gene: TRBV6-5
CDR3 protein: CASSYSGLAFTGELFF

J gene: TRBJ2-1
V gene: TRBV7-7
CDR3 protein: CASSLAPSTSGVPWGEQFF

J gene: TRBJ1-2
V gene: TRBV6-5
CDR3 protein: CASSYSWEGTYGYTF

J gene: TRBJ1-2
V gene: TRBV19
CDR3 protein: CASSLRDKNYGYTF

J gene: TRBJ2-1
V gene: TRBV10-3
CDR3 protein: CAINSGLAGQNNEQFF

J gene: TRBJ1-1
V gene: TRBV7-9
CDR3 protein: CASSSIQGTGRAFF

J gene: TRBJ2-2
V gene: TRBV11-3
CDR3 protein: CASSLDGGYTGELFF

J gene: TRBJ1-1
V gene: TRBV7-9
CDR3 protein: CASSLGDSEAFF

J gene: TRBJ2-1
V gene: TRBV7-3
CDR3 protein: CASSFSGLDNEQFF

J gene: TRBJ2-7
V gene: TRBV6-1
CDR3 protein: CASTWTGVYEQYF

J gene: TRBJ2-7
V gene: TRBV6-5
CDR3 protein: CASGGGLASSYEQYF

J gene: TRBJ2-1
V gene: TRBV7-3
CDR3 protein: CASSLGTSADEQFF

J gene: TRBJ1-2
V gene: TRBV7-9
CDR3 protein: CASSSDGYTF

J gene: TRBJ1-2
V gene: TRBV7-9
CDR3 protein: CASSLVRGYGYTF

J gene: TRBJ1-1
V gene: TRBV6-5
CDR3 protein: CASSYDRVNTEAFF

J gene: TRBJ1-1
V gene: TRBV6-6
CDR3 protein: CASSYGGEAFF

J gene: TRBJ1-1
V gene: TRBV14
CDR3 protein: CASSQRSGWSTEAFF

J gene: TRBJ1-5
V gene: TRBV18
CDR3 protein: CASSPGREGPQHF

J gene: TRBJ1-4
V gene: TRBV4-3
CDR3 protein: CASSQERGGKQKLFF

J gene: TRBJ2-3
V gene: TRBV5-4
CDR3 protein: CASSSGERADTQYF

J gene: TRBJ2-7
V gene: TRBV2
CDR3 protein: CASSDVGQGVYEQYF

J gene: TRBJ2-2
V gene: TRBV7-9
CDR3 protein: CASSSIAGGRSGELFF

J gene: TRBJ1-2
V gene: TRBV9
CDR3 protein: CASSALAGRGRDGYTF

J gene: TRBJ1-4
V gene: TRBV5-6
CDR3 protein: CASSLDAGRANEKLFF

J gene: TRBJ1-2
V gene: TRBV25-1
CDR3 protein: CASSEGGHPHTF

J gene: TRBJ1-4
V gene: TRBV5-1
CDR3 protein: CASSLVAGVNEKLFF

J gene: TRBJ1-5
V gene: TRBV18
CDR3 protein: CASSRAGGGRGQPQHF

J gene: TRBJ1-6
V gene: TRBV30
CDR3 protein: CAWSREGNSPLHF

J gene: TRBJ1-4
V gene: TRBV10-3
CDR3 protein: CATAGASMTNEKLFF

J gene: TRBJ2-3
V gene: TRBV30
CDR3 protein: CAWRAGADTQYF